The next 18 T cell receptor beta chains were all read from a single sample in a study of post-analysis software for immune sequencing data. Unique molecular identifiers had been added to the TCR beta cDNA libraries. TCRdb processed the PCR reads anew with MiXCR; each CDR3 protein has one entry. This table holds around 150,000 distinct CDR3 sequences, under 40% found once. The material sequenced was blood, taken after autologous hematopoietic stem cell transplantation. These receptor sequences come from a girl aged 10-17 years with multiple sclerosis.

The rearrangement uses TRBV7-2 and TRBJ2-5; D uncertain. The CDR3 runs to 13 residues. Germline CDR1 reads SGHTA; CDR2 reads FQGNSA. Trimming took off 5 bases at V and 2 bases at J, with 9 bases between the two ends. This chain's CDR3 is CASSAELQETQYF. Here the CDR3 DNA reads TGTGCCAGCAGCGCCGAGCTACAAGAGACCCAGTACTTC. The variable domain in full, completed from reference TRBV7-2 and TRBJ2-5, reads GAGVSQSPSNKVTEKGKDVELRCDPISGHTALYWYRQSLGQGLEFLIYFQGNSAPDKSGLPSDRFSAERTGGSVSTLTIQRTQQEDSAVYLCASSAELQETQYFGPGTRLLVL.

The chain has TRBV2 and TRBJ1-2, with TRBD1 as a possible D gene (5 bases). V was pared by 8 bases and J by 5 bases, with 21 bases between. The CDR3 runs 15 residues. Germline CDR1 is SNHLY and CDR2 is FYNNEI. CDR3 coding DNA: TGTGCCAGCCTACGCGCGGTAGGGGACTCTTATGGCTACACCTTC. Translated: CASLRAVGDSYGYTF. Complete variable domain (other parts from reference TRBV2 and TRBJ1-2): EPEVTQTPSHQVTQMGQEVILRCVPISNHLYFYWYRQILGQKVEFLVSFYNNEISEKSEIFDDQFSVERPDGSNFTLKIRSTKLEDSAMYFCASLRAVGDSYGYTFGSGTRLTVV.

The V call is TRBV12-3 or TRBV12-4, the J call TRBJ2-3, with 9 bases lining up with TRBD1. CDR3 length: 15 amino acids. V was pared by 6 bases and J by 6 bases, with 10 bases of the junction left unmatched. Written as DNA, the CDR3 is TGTGCCAGCAGGCCACCGGGACAGGGTGCGGATACGCAGTATTTT. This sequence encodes CASRPPGQGADTQYF.

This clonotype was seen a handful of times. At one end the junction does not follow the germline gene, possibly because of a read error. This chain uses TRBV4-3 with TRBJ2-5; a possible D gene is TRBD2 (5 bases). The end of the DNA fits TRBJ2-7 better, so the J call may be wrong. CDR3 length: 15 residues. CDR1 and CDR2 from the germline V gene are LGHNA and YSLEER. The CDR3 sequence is CASSQDEGFSHEQYF. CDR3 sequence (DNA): TGCGCCAGCAGCCAAGATGAGGGATTCTCCCACGAGCAGTACTTC.

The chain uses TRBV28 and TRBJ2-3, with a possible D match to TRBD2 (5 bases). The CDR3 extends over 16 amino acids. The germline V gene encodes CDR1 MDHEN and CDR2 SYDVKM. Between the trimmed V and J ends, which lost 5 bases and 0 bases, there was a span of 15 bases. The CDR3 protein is CASSPLEVSSTDTQYF. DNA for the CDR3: TGTGCCAGCAGTCCTCTGGAGGTCTCTAGCACAGATACGCAGTATTTT. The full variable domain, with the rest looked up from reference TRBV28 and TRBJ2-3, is DVKVTQSSRYLVKRTGEKVFLECVQDMDHENMFWYRQDPGLGLRLIYFSYDVKMKEKGDIPEGYSVSREKKERFSLILESASTNQTSMYLCASSPLEVSSTDTQYFGPGTRLTVL.

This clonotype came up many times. The CDR3 loop is CASNRGGLTEAFF. For the CDR3, the DNA is TGCGCCAGCAACAGAGGGGGACTGACTGAAGCTTTCTTT. The rearrangement joins TRBV4-1 to TRBJ1-1, with D tentatively TRBD1 (6 bases). The germline V gene encodes CDR1 MGHRA and CDR2 YSYEKL. V was shortened by 7 bases and J by 5 bases, with 14 bases between the two germline ends. The CDR3 length is 13 residues.

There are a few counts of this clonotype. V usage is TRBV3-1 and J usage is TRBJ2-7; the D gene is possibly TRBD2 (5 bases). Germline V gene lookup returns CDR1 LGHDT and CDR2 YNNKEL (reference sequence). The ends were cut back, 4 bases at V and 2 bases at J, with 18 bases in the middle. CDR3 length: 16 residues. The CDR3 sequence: CASSRESGPLTYEQYF. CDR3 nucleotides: TGTGCCAGCAGCCGAGAAAGCGGCCCTCTCACCTACGAGCAGTACTTC.

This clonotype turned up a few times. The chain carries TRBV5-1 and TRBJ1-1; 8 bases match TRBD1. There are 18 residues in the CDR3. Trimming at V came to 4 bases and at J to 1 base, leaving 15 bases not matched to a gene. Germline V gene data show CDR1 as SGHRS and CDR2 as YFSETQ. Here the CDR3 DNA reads TGCGCCAGCAGCCCTGCTATAGGACAGGGTTCAAGGAACACTGAAGCTTTCTTT. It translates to CASSPAIGQGSRNTEAFF.

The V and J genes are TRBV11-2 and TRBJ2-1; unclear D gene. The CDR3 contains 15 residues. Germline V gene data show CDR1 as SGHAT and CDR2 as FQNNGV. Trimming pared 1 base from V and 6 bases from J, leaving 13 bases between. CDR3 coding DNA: TGTGCCAGCAGCTTAGGTTCCCGGCAGGCCAATGAGCAGTTCTTC. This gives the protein CASSLGSRQANEQFF.

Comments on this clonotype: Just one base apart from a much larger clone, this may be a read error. This CDR3 reads CACSLVWWGQEQHEQYF. The CDR3 DNA reads as TGTGCTTGCAGCCTCGTTTGGTGGGGACAGGAGCAACACGAGCAGTACTTC. The rearrangement joins TRBV7-7 to TRBJ2-7; 8 bases align to TRBD1. Germline loops: CDR1 SSHAT, CDR2 FNYEAQ (reference sequence). The CDR3 has 17 residues.

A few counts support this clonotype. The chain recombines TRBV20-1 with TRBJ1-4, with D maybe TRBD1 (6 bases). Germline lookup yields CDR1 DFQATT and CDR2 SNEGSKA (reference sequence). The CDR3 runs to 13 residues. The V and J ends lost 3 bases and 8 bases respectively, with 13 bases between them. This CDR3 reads CSASQVGAEKLFF. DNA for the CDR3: TGCAGTGCTAGTCAAGTGGGGGCCGAAAAACTGTTTTTT.

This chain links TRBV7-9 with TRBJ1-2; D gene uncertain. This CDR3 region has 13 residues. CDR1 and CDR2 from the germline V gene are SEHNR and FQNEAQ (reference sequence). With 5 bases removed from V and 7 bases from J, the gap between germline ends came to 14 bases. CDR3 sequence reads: CASSPSGEVGYTF. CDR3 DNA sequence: TGTGCCAGCAGCCCAAGCGGGGAGGTTGGCTACACCTTC.

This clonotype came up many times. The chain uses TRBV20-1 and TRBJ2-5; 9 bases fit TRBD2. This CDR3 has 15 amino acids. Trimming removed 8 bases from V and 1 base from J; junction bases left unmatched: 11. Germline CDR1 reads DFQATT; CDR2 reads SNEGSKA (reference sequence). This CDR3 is CSFHSGRAIQETQYF. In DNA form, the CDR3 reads TGCAGTTTCCATAGCGGGAGAGCCATCCAAGAGACCCAGTACTTC.

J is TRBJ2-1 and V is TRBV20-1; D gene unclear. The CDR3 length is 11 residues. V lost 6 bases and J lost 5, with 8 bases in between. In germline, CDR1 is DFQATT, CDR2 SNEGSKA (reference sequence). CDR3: CSARTHNEQFF. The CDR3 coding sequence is TGCAGTGCCCGGACCCACAATGAGCAGTTCTTC.

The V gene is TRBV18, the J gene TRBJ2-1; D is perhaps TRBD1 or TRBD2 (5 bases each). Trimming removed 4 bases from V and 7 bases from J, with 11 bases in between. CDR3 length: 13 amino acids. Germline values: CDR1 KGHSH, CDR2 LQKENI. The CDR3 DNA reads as TGTGCCAGCTCACGGGGACCCAGGAATGAGCAGTTCTTC. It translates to CASSRGPRNEQFF. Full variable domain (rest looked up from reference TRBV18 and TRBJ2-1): NAGVMQNPRHLVRRRGQEARLRCSPMKGHSHVYWYRQLPEEGLKFMVYLQKENIIDESGMPKERFSAEFPKEGPSILRIQQVVRGDSAAYFCASSRGPRNEQFFGPGTRLTVL.

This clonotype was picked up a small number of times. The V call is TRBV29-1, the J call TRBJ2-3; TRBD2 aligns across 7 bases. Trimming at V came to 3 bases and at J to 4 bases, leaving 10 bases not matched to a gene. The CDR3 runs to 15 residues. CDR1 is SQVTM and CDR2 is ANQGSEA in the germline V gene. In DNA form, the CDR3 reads TGCAGCGTTGAGGTCCGCGCGGGAGCCCCAGATACGCAGTATTTT. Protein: CSVEVRAGAPDTQYF.

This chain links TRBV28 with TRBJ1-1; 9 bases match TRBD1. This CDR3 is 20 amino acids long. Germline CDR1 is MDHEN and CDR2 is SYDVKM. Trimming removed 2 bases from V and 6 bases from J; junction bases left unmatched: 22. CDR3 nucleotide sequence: TGTGCCAGCAGTTTAGTTGGTTCTAAGGACAGGGGCCTGGCGGGGGCTGAAGCTTTCTTT. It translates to CASSLVGSKDRGLAGAEAFF.

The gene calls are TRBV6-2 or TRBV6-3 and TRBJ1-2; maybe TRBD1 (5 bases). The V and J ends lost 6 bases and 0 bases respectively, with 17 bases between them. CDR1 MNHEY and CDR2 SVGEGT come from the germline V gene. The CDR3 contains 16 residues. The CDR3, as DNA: TGTGCCAGCAGCCCGACAGCTGTAGTCTCTAACTATGGCTACACCTTC. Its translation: CASSPTAVVSNYGYTF.